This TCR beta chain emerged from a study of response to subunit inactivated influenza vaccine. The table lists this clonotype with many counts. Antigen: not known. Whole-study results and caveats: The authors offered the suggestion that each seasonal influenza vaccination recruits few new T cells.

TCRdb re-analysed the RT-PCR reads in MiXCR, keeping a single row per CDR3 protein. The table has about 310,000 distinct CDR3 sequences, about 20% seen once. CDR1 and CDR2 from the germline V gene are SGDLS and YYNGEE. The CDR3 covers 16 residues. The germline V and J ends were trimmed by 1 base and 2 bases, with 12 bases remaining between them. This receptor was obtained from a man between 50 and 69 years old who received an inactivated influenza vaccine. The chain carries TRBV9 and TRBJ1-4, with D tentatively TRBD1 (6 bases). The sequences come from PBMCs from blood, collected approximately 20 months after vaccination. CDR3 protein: CASSVSTGATNEKLFF. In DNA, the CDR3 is TGTGCCAGCAGCGTAAGCACGGGGGCTACTAATGAAAAACTGTTTTTT.